This record covers a single TCR beta chain. Profiled with immunoSEQ multiplex PCR; TCRdb holds only in-frame clones, not every one. The table records around 13,000 clones, roughly nine tenths of them present only once. The entry originates in a study of T cell changes during pregnancy in multiple sclerosis. Per the germline V gene, CDR1 is MRHNA and CDR2 is SNTAGT. V was pared by 8 bases and J by 4 bases, with 8 bases of the junction left unmatched. CDR3 size: 14 residues. The chain combines TRBV6-4 with TRBJ2-3, with TRBD1 identical over 8 bases. Material: CD8+ T cells from peripheral blood mononuclear cells, obtained after pregnancy. The sequence derives from a female donor in good health, enrolled as a control in a pregnancy study. The DNA for the CDR3 is TGTGCCAGCCGAAGGACAGGGTGGTCAGATACGCAGTATTTT. It yields the protein CASRRTGWSDTQYF.